A selection of T cell receptor beta chains follows, all from one sample in a study of Ad26.COV2.S vaccination and SARS-CoV-2 variants. Assay used: immunoSEQ multiplex PCR; TCRdb lists only in-frame clones, some missing. The table shows about 320,000 clones, with around four fifths occurring only once. The sample was peripheral blood, taken in a trial of Ad26.COV2.S vaccine versus placebo. These receptors came from a person between 18 and 59 years old who received the Ad26.COV2.S COVID-19 vaccine or a placebo. Each CDR3 is given with its conserved first and last residue. D genes are given only for firm matches. Rows may omit the clone size; those that give it use once, few, many or a size class.

>TRBJ2-7|TRBD1|.|TRBV18
CASSPTGDHEQYF
TGTGCCAGCTCACCCACAGGGGACCACGAGCAGTACTTC
>TRBJ2-5|TRBD2|once|TRBV4-1
CASSQDLLAGEETQYF
TGCGCCAGCAGCCAAGATCTGCTAGCGGGGGAAGAGACCCAGTACTTC
>TRBJ2-7|TRBD2|.|TRBV27
CASSSIGAGVNYEQYF
TGTGCCAGCAGTTCCATCGGGGCGGGGGTGAACTACGAGCAGTACTTC
>TRBJ1-3|TRBD1|.|TRBV3-1/TRBV3-2
CASSQVGTGDRNTIYF
TGTGCCAGCAGCCAAGTCGGGACAGGGGATAGGAACACCATATATTTT
>TRBJ1-4|.|.|TRBV10-3
CAIRSGEGELFF
TGTGCCATCAGATCAGGGGAGGGGGAACTGTTTTTT
>TRBJ1-1|.|.|TRBV11-1
CASLVSGRTEAFF
TGTGCCAGCTTAGTCTCAGGGAGAACTGAAGCTTTCTTT
>TRBJ2-2|.|.|TRBV7-9
CASSLLQDTGELFF
TGTGCCAGCAGCTTATTACAAGACACCGGGGAGCTGTTTTTT
>TRBJ2-3|TRBD2|.|TRBV10-3
CAIKKIAGDTTDTQYF
TGTGCCATCAAAAAAATAGCGGGGGATACCACAGATACGCAGTATTTT
>TRBJ2-2|.|.|TRBV4-1
CASSQVGQGINTGELFF
TGCGCCAGCAGCCAAGTCGGGCAGGGGATTAACACCGGGGAGCTGTTTTTT
>TRBJ2-1|TRBD2|.|TRBV28
CASSFIGGDYEQFF
TGTGCCAGCAGTTTTATCGGGGGGGACTATGAGCAGTTCTTC
>TRBJ1-1|.|.|TRBV6-5
CASSYSTMYEAFF
TGTGCCAGCAGTTACAGCACTATGTATGAAGCTTTCTTT
>TRBJ1-6|TRBD1|.|TRBV4-2
CASSQVTGDSPLHF
TGTGCCAGCAGCCAAGTGACAGGGGATTCACCCCTCCACTTT
>TRBJ1-2|.|.|TRBV6-5
CASSYSHTSGPPGYTF
TGTGCCAGCAGTTACTCCCACACTTCAGGGCCCCCGGGCTACACCTTC
>TRBJ2-7|TRBD1|.|TRBV3-1/TRBV3-2
CASSRRQGAYEQYF
TGTGCCAGCAGCCGCAGACAGGGGGCGTACGAGCAGTACTTC
>TRBJ1-5|TRBD1|.|TRBV28
CASSPDREANQPQHF
TGTGCCAGCAGTCCTGACAGGGAAGCCAATCAGCCCCAGCATTTT
>TRBJ2-7|.|few|TRBV18
CASSPRSRDYEQYF
TGTGCCAGCTCACCACGATCACGGGACTACGAGCAGTACTTC
>TRBJ1-1|.|.|TRBV28
CASTPRLSVQNTEAFF
TGTGCCAGCACTCCTCGACTGTCGGTCCAGAACACTGAAGCTTTCTTT
>TRBJ1-2|.|.|TRBV5-4
CASSLVGNRATNYGYTF
TGTGCCAGCAGCTTGGTGGGTAACAGGGCCACTAACTATGGCTACACCTTC
>TRBJ1-4|.|.|TRBV19
CASSRGQNHEKLFF
TGTGCCAGTAGTAGGGGCCAAAACCATGAAAAACTGTTTTTT
>TRBJ2-3|.|.|TRBV5-6
CASSETGRTDTQYF
TGTGCCAGCAGCGAAACGGGGCGCACAGATACGCAGTATTTT
>TRBJ1-6|.|.|TRBV6-5
CASSYGQRGNSPLHF
TGTGCCAGCAGTTATGGGCAAAGAGGTAACTCACCCCTCCACTTT
>TRBJ1-5|.|.|TRBV7-2
CASSLTVSNQPQHF
TGTGCCAGCAGCTTAACAGTCTCAAATCAGCCCCAGCATTTT
>TRBJ2-1|TRBD2|.|TRBV4-2
CASSPRRSGGAHQQFF
TGTGCCAGCAGCCCACGGAGGAGCGGGGGGGCCCATCAGCAGTTCTTC
>TRBJ1-1|TRBD1|.|TRBV5-1
CASSGGQNPMNTEAFF
TGCGCCAGCAGCGGGGGACAGAATCCTATGAACACTGAAGCTTTCTTT
>TRBJ2-5|.|.|TRBV6-5
CASGGRNQETQYF
TGTGCCAGCGGGGGAAGAAACCAAGAGACCCAGTACTTC
>TRBJ1-2|.|.|TRBV28
CASSIDRNYGYTF
TGTGCCAGCAGTATAGACAGGAATTATGGCTACACCTTC
>TRBJ2-7|TRBD1|.|TRBV28
CASSGDRRDQYEQYF
TGTGCCAGCAGTGGGGACAGGCGAGACCAATACGAGCAGTACTTC
>TRBJ2-7|.|few|TRBV28
CASSLSRMGYEQYF
TGTGCCAGCAGTTTGTCACGGATGGGCTACGAGCAGTACTTC